This T cell receptor beta chain derives from a study of blood T cell repertoires in COVID-19. Study-level information: Spain, Italy and the United States supplied samples that represented acute and convalescent COVID-19. PBMCs, B-cell-depleted T cells, or T cells provided the cDNA or gDNA that made up the material.

Study processing details: The authors estimated nucleated cell counts from reference gene primer amplification. The repertoire was sequenced with immunoSEQ multiplex PCR; TCRdb's copy has only in-frame clones and lacks some. V, J and clone size derive from that table, while D and trimming were established from the DNA sequence. The sample records just under 350,000 clones, 83% being singletons. This receptor was identified in a man between 25 and 39 years old with active or convalescent COVID-19. The specimen was peripheral blood.

The CDR3 DNA is TGCGCCAGCAGCCCGGATGGGACAGGGGCCTACGAGCAGTACTTC. Translating it yields CASSPDGTGAYEQYF. This chain joins TRBV5-1 and TRBJ2-7; 10 nucleotides match TRBD1. Germline-derived CDR1 and CDR2 are SGHRS and YFSETQ. V was clipped by 4 bases and J by 2 bases; unmatched bases: 6. This CDR3 spans 15 amino acids. Complete variable domain (other parts from reference TRBV5-1 and TRBJ2-7): KAGVTQTPRYLIKTRGQQVTLSCSPISGHRSVSWYQQTPGQGLQFLFEYFSETQRNKGNFPGRFSGRQFSNSRSEMNVSTLELGDSALYLCASSPDGTGAYEQYFGPGTRLTVT.